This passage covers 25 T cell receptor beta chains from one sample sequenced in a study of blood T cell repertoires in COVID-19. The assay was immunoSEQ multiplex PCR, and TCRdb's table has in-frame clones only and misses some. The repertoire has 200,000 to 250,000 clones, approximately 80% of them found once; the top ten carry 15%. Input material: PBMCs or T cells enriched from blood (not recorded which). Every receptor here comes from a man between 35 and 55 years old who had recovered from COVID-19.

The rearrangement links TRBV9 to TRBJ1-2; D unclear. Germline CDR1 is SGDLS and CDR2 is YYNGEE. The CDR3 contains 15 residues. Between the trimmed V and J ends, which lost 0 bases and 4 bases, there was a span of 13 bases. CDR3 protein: CASSVASAGFYGYTF. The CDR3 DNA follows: TGTGCCAGCAGCGTAGCTAGTGCGGGCTTCTATGGCTACACCTTC.

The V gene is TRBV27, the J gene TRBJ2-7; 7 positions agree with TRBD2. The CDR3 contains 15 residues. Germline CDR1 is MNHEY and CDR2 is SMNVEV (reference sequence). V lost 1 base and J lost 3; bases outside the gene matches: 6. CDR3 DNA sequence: TGTGCCAGCAGTTTATATTTGGCGGGAGTCTACGAGCAGTACTTC. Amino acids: CASSLYLAGVYEQYF.

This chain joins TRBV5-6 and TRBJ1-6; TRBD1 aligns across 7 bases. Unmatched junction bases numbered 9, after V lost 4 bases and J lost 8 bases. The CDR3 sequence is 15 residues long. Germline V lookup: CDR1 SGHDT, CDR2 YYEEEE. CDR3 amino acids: CASSRNRGKDSPLHF. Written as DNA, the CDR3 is TGTGCCAGCAGCAGGAACAGGGGCAAGGATTCACCCCTCCACTTT.

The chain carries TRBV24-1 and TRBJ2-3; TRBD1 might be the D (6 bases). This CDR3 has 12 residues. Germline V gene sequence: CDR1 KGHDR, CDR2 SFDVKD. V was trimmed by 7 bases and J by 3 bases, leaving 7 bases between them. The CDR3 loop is CATRGGTDTQYF. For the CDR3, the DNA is TGTGCCACCAGAGGGGGAACAGATACGCAGTATTTT.

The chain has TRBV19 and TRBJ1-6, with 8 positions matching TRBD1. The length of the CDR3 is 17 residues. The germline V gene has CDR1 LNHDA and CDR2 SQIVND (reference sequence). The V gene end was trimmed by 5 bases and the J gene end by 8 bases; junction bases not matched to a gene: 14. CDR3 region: CASSGPGQDGFYSPLHF. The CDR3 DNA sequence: TGTGCCAGTAGTGGACCGGGACAGGACGGGTTTTATTCACCCCTCCACTTT.

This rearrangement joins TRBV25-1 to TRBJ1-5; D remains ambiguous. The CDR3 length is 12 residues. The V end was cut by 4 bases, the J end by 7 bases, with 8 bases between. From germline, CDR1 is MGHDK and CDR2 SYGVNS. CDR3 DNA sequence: TGTGCCAGCAGTGCCAGTGGCCAGCCCCAGCATTTT. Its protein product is CASSASGQPQHF.

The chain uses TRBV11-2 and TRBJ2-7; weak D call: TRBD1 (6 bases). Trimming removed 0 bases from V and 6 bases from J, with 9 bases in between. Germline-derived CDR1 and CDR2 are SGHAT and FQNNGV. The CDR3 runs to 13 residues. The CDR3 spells CASSLDLGGEQYF. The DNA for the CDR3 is TGTGCCAGCAGCTTAGATTTAGGGGGCGAGCAGTACTTC.

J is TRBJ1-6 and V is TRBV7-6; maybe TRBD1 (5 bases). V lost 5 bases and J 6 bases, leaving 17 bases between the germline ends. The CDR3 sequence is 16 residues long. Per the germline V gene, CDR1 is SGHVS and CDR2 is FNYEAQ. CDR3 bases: TGTGCCAGCAGCCCCCGGGAGGCCGGGACTAATTCACCCCTCCACTTT. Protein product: CASSPREAGTNSPLHF.

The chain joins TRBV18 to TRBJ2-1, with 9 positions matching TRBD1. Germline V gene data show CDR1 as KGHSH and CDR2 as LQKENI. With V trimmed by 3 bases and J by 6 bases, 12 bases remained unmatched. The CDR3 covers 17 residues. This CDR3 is CASSPISQGTGSNEQFF. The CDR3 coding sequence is TGTGCCAGCTCACCGATATCTCAAGGGACAGGGAGCAATGAGCAGTTCTTC.

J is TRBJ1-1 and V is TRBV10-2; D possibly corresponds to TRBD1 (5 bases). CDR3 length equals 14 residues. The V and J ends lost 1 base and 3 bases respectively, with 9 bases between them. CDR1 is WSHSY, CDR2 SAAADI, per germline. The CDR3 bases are TGCGCCAGCAGTGAGTGGGGCACGGACACTGAAGCTTTCTTT. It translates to CASSEWGTDTEAFF.

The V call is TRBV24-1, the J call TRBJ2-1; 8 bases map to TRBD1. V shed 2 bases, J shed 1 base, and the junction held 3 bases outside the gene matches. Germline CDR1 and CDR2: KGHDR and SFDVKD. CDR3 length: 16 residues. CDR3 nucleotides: TGTGCCACCAGTGATTGGGGGACAGGTTCCTACAATGAGCAGTTCTTC. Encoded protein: CATSDWGTGSYNEQFF.

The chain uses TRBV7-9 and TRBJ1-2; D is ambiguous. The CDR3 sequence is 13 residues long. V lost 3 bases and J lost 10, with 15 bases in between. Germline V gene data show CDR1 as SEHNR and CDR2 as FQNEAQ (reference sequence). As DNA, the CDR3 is TGTGCCAGCAGCTTCGGGGTCCGCGAAGTCTACACCTTC. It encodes CASSFGVREVYTF.

The DNA for the CDR3 is TGTGCCAGCAGTTTGCAACGGCCGACCCCGCGGGATGAAAAACTGTTTTTT. This gives the protein CASSLQRPTPRDEKLFF. The chain joins TRBV27 to TRBJ1-4; D gene uncertain. Deletions cut 3 bases from V and 6 bases from J, with 20 bases between. Germline values: CDR1 MNHEY, CDR2 SMNVEV (reference sequence). The length of the CDR3 is 17 residues.

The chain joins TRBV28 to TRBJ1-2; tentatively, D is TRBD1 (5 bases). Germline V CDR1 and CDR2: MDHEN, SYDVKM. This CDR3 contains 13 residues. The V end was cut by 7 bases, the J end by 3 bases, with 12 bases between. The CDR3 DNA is TGTGCCAGCAACTCAGGGAGGGACTATGGCTACACCTTC. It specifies CASNSGRDYGYTF.

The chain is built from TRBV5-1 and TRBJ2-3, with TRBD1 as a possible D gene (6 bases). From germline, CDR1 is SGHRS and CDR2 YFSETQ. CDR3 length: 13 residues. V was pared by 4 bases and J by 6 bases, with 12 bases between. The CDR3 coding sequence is TGCGCCAGCAGCCTGACAGGCCAGGATACGCAGTATTTT. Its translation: CASSLTGQDTQYF.

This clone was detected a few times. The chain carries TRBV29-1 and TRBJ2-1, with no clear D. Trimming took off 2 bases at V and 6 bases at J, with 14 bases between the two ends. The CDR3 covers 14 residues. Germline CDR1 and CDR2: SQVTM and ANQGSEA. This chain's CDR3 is CSVESDPPLNEQFF. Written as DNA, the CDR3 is TGCAGCGTTGAAAGCGACCCTCCTCTCAATGAGCAGTTCTTC.

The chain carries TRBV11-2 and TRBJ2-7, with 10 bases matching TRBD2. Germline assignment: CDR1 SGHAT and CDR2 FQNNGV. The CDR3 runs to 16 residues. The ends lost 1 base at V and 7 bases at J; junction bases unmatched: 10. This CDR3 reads CASSLAALAGVEEQYF. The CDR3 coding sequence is TGTGCCAGCAGCTTAGCGGCGCTAGCGGGAGTAGAGGAGCAGTACTTC.

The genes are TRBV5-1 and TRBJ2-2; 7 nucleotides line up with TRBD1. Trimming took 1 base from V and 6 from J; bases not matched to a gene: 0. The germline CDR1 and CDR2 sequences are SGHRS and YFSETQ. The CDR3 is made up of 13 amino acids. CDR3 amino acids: CASSLTGAGELFF. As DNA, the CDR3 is TGCGCCAGCAGCTTGACAGGGGCCGGGGAGCTGTTTTTT.

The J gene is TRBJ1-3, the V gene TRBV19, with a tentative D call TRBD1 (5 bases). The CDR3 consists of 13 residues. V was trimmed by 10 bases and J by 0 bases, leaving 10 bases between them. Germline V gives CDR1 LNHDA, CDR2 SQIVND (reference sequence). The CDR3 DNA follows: TGTGCCACAAGACAGAGCTCTGGAAACACCATATATTTT. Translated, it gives CATRQSSGNTIYF.

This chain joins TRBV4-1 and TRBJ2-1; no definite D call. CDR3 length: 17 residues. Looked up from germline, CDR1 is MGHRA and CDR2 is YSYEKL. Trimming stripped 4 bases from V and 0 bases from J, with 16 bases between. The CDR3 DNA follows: TGCGCCAGCAGCCCCGGCAGCGCCCGAAGCTCCTACAATGAGCAGTTCTTC. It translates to CASSPGSARSSYNEQFF.

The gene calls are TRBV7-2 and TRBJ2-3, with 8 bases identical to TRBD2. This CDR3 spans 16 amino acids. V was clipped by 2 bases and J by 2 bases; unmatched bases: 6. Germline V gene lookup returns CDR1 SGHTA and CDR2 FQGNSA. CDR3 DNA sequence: TGTGCCAGCAGCTTACAGGGGACTAGTAACACAGATACGCAGTATTTT. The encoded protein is CASSLQGTSNTDTQYF.

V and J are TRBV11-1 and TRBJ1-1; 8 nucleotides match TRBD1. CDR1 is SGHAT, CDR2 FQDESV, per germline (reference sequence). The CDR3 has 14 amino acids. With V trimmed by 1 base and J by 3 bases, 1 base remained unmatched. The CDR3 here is CASSLEDRDTEAFF. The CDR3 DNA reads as TGTGCCAGCAGCTTAGAGGACAGGGACACTGAAGCTTTCTTT.

CDR3 sequence (DNA): TGTGCCAGCACAAAGGGACTAGCGGGAATCACCGGGGAGCTGTTTTTT. Translated: CASTKGLAGITGELFF. The chain couples TRBV27 to TRBJ2-2, with TRBD2 identical over 13 bases. The CDR3 totals 16 residues. Germline loops: CDR1 MNHEY, CDR2 SMNVEV (reference sequence). V trimming: 7 bases; J trimming: 4 bases; junction bases outside the gene matches: 6.

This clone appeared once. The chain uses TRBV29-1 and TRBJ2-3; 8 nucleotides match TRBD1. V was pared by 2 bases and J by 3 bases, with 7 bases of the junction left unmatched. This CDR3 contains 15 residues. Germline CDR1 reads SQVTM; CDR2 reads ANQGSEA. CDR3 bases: TGCAGCGTTGAAAACCTAGGACAGGGTACAGATACGCAGTATTTT. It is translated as CSVENLGQGTDTQYF.

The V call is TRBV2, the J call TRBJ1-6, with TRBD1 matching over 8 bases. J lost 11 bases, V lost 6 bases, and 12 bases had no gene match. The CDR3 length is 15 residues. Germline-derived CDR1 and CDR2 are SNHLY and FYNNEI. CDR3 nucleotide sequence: TGTGCCAGCAGATACCGGGACAGGACAAATCCACCCCTCCACTTT. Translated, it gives CASRYRDRTNPPLHF.